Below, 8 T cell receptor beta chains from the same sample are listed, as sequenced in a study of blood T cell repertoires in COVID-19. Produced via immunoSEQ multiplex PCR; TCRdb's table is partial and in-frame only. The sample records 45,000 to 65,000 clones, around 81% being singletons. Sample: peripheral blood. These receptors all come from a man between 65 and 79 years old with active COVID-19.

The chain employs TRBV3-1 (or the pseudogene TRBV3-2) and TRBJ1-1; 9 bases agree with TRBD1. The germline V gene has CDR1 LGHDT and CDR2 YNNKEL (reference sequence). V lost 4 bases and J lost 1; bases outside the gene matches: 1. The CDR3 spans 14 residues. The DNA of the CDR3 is TGTGCCAGCAGCCCGGACAGGGGGAACACTGAAGCTTTCTTT. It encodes CASSPDRGNTEAFF.

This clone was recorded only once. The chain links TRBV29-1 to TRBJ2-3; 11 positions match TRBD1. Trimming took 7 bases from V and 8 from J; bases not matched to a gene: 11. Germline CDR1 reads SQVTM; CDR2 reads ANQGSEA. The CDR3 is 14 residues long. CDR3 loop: CSGGQGAQRGTQYF. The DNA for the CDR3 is TGCAGCGGAGGACAGGGGGCGCAGCGCGGTACGCAGTATTTT.

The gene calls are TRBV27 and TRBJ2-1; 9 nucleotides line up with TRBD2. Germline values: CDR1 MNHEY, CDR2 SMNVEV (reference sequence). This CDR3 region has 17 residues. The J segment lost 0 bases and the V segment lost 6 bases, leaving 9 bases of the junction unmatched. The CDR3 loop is CASRGSGGLSSYNEQFF. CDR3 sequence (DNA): TGTGCCAGCAGAGGAAGCGGGGGGTTAAGCTCCTACAATGAGCAGTTCTTC.

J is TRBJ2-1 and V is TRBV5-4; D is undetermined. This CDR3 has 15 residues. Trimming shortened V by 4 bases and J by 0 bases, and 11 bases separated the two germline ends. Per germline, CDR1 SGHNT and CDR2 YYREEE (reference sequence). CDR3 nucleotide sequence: TGTGCCAGCAGCGCAGGCCTTTCCTCCTACAATGAGCAGTTCTTC. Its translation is CASSAGLSSYNEQFF. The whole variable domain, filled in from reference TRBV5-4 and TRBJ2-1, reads ETGVTQSPTHLIKTRGQQVTLRCSSQSGHNTVSWYQQALGQGPQFIFQYYREEENGRGNFPPRFSGLQFPNYSSELNVNALELDDSALYLCASSAGLSSYNEQFFGPGTRLTVL.

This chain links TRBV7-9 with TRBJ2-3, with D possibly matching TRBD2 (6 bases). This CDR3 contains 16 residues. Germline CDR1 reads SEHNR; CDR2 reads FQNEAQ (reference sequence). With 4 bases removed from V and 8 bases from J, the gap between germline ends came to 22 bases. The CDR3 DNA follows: TGTGCCAGCAGCTCCCTACCGGAGGGGCGGGATAGTACGCAGTATTTT. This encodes CASSSLPEGRDSTQYF.

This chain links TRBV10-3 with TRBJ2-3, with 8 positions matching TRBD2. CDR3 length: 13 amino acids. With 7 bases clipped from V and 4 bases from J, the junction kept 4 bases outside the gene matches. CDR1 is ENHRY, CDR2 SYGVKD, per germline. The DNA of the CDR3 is TGTGCCATCAATCGGGGGGGGGCAGATACGCAGTATTTT. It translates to CAINRGGADTQYF.

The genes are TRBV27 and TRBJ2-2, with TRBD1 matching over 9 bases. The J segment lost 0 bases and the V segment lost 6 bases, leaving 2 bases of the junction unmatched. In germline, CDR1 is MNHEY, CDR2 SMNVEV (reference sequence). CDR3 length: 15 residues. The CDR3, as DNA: TGTGCCAGCAGAAGACAGGGGGCGAACACCGGGGAGCTGTTTTTT. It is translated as CASRRQGANTGELFF.

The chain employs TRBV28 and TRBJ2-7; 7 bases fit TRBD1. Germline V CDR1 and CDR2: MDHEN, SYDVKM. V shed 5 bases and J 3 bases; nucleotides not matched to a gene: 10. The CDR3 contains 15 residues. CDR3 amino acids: CASSLTGTDNYEQYF. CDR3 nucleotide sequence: TGTGCCAGCAGTCTCACTGGGACAGACAACTACGAGCAGTACTTC. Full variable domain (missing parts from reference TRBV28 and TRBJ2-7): DVKVTQSSRYLVKRTGEKVFLECVQDMDHENMFWYRQDPGLGLRLIYFSYDVKMKEKGDIPEGYSVSREKKERFSLILESASTNQTSMYLCASSLTGTDNYEQYFGPGTRLTVT.